One and the same sample provided the 7 T cell receptor beta chains below, sequenced in a study of T cell responses to AZD1222 COVID-19 vaccine. Data came from immunoSEQ multiplex PCR; TCRdb stores just in-frame clones and leaves some out. In the table there are 150,000 to 250,000 clones, about 94% of which are singletons. Sequencing was performed on peripheral blood, taken 28 days after the second AZD1222 dose. The source is an adult who received the AZD1222 COVID-19 vaccine.

The rearrangement uses TRBV2 and TRBJ1-1; D remains ambiguous. CDR1 SNHLY and CDR2 FYNNEI come from the germline V gene. V lost 10 bases, J lost 0 bases, and 12 bases lay in between. The CDR3 extends over 13 amino acids. The CDR3 sequence is CATRDYMNTEAFF. DNA of the CDR3: TGTGCCACCAGAGACTATATGAACACTGAAGCTTTCTTT.

The V call is TRBV29-1, the J call TRBJ2-7; 7 bases align to TRBD1. The CDR3 extends over 13 amino acids. The germline V gene has CDR1 SQVTM and CDR2 ANQGSEA. V trimming: 5 bases; J trimming: 3 bases; junction bases outside the gene matches: 7. CDR3 in amino acids: CSVSTGLGYEQYF. The DNA of the CDR3 is TGCAGCGTTTCGACAGGGTTAGGCTACGAGCAGTACTTC.

The chain is built from TRBV11-2 and TRBJ2-7; a possible D gene is TRBD2 (6 bases). The CDR3 loop spans 13 amino acids. With 6 bases removed from V and 5 bases from J, the gap between germline ends came to 14 bases. From germline, CDR1 is SGHAT and CDR2 FQNNGV. The CDR3 here is CASRMAGSDEQYF. DNA for the CDR3: TGTGCCAGCAGAATGGCCGGGAGCGACGAGCAGTACTTC.

The chain couples TRBV3-1 (or the pseudogene TRBV3-2) to TRBJ1-6, with D tentatively TRBD1 (6 bases). The CDR3 extends over 16 amino acids. Looked up from germline, CDR1 is LGHDT and CDR2 is YNNKEL (reference sequence). V was clipped by 5 bases and J by 1 base, with 12 bases between them. CDR3 sequence (DNA): TGTGCCAGCAGCGACAATACAGGGTCCTATAATTCACCCCTCCACTTT. Its translation: CASSDNTGSYNSPLHF.

This clone appeared once. V is TRBV9 and J is TRBJ2-5; possible D gene TRBD2, 6 bases. Trimming left V 3 bases short and J 2 bases short, with 11 bases between. The CDR3 has 14 residues. Germline CDR1 is SGDLS and CDR2 is YYNGEE. The CDR3 region is CASSDSAGQETQYF. The CDR3 DNA sequence: TGTGCCAGCAGCGACTCCGCGGGGCAAGAGACCCAGTACTTC.

This clone showed up just a few times. This chain connects TRBV28 to TRBJ2-7; 8 positions agree with TRBD1. CDR1 MDHEN and CDR2 SYDVKM come from the germline V gene. The CDR3 sequence is 14 residues long. J lost 4 bases, V lost 3 bases, and 5 bases had no gene match. CDR3 bases: TGTGCCAGCAGTTTGCTGGACAGGGATTACGAGCAGTACTTC. Protein product: CASSLLDRDYEQYF.

This clone was found once. The V gene is TRBV5-1, the J gene TRBJ2-1, with D unresolved. The ends were cut back, 4 bases at V and 7 bases at J, with 12 bases in the middle. Germline V gene sequence: CDR1 SGHRS, CDR2 YFSETQ. The CDR3 is made up of 13 amino acids. CDR3 nucleotides: TGCGCCAGCAGCGCCCGGCCCGGGAATGAGCAGTTCTTC. It codes for CASSARPGNEQFF.